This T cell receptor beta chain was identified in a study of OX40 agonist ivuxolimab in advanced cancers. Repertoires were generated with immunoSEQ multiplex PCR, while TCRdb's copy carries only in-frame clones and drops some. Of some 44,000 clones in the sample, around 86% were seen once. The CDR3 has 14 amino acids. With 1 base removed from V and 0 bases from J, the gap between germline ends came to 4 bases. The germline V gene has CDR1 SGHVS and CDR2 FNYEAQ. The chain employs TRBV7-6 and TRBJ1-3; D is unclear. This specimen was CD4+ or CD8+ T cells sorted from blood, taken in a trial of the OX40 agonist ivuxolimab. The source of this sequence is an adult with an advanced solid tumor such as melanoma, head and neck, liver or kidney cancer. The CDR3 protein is CASSLESSGNTIYF. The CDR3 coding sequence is TGTGCCAGCAGCTTAGAGTCCTCTGGAAACACCATATATTTT.